The clone carrying this T cell receptor (beta chain) turned up a few times. The data are from a study of T cells after somatic rescue of genetic block. CDR3 length: 15 amino acids. Germline V CDR1 and CDR2: GTSNPN, SVGIG (reference sequence). J lost 7 bases, V lost 4 bases, and 13 bases had no gene match. Sequenced by immunoSEQ multiplex PCR; TCRdb stores in-frame clones only, minus some. The data show approximately 110,000 clones, with 85% to 95% seen just once and more than 1.4% held by the top ten. The chain combines TRBV30 with TRBJ1-2; 9 bases are a match to TRBD1. The clonotype originates from a young woman. The sequenced material came from peripheral blood mononuclear cells (PBMCs). The CDR3 nucleotides are TGTGCCTGGACACACATACAGGGGGCCCTAGGTGGCTACACCTTC. Encoded protein: CAWTHIQGALGGYTF.